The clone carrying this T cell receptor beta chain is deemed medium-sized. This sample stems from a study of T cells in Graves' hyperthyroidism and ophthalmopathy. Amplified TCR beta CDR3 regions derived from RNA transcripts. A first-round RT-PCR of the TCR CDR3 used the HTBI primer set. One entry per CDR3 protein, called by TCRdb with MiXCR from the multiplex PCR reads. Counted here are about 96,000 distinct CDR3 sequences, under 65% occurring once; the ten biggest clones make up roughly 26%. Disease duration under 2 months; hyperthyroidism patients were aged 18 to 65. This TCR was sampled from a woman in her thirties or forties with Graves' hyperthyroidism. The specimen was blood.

The CDR3 nucleotides read TGTGCCAGCAGTTCAGGGGCCTATGGCTACACCTTC. Translated: CASSSGAYGYTF. The chain combines TRBV12-3 or TRBV12-4 with TRBJ1-2; tentative D call: TRBD1 (6 bases). The CDR3 runs to 12 residues. Deletions cut 4 bases from V and 4 bases from J, with 7 bases between.